This TCR beta chain was documented in a study of CXCR3-negative and CXCR3-positive naive CD8 T cells (dated by TCRdb to about 2019). At the level of the whole study: In total, 110 million to 150 million TRB reads were obtained, corresponding to roughly 1.5 +/- 0.3 million reads per library. Diversity and physicochemical repertoire analyses were performed on around 10 donors pooled from two independent experiments. TRBV-TRBJ cluster analysis included naive subsets from a handful of donors and memory cells from 3 donors. What the research found in general, with its limitations: Repertoire diversity was comparably high in both naive subsets but much lower in memory CD8+ T cells. Because surface CD5, which is linked to self-reactivity in mice, was comparable between the naive subsets, TCR interaction strength was also inferred from the physicochemical properties of TRB CDR3s. Freshly isolated PBMCs were used for most assays because CXCR3 expression partially decreased after cryopreservation. Compared with CXCR3-negative naive cells, CXCR3-positive naive cells had TRB CDR3s with higher hydrophobicity (lower Kidera factor 4), lower energy, and higher strength and volume indices. Within the same donor, TRBV-TRBJ usage looked similar between naive CXCR3-negative and CXCR3-positive cells, but memory cells had distinct patterns.

From the cysteine through the phenylalanine, the CDR3 covers 15 amino acids. No coding sequence is recorded. The germline V gene supplies CDR1 SQVTM and CDR2 ANQGSEA. For each CD8+ T cell subset, flow sorting was done in triplicate, and 300,000 to 350,000 cells per subset went directly into RLT lysis buffer. To exclude memory contaminants, naive CD8+ T cells were stringently defined as CD45RO-CCR7+CD27+CD95-. Peripheral blood mononuclear cells were isolated from buffy coats using standard density gradient centrifugation. A FACSAria III was used to flow-sort naive CD8+ T cells into CXCR3-negative and CXCR3-positive populations. An RNeasy Mini Kit was used to extract total RNA from the sorted cells. The instrument given in TCRdb is NextSeq 550. The Human TCR Profiling Kit (MiLaboratory) was used to make UMI-labeled 5' RACE TRB cDNA libraries. The full amount of extracted RNA was used for cDNA synthesis, and the full amount of resulting cDNA was used for PCR amplification. Libraries were prepared in parallel using an identical number of PCR cycles. The paper's data handling went like this. About 54,000 +/- 9,700 unique UMI-labeled TRB cDNA molecules per library were extracted with MIGEC and MiXCR, with at least two reads per UMI required. Each library averaged 40,000 +/- 10,000 functional in-frame TRB CDR3 nucleotide clonotypes without stop codons. Diversity metrics, including normalized Shannon-Wiener and Chao1, were computed in VDJtools after downsampling to 5000 UMI-labeled TRB molecules per sample. VDJtools was used to calculate clonotype-size-weighted physicochemical properties of the central five CDR3 residues, namely interaction energy, strength, volume and Kidera factor 4. Reprocessed by TCRdb, the reads give a single entry per CDR3 protein sequence, without DNA. The V and J calls were not made by the authors but by TCRdb's processing. The sample table includes 100,000 to 150,000 distinct CDR3 sequences. The biggest ten clones account for approximately 0.51% of the sample.

Turning to this clonotype: No antigen is known for it.

Sequencing was performed on naive CXCR3- CD8+ T cells from blood. The cell subset or site label, as the study defines it: CD45RO-CCR7+CD27+CD95- naive CD8+ T cells lacking CXCR3 (TNR3-). Here the chain combines TRBV29-1 and TRBJ2-3; TCRdb outputs TRBD2, but without DNA this stays unchecked. This clonotype was obtained from a human donor in good health. Some clones in this sample may be carry-over from other donors' samples. The CDR3 here reads CSVDHRTEAPDTQYF.